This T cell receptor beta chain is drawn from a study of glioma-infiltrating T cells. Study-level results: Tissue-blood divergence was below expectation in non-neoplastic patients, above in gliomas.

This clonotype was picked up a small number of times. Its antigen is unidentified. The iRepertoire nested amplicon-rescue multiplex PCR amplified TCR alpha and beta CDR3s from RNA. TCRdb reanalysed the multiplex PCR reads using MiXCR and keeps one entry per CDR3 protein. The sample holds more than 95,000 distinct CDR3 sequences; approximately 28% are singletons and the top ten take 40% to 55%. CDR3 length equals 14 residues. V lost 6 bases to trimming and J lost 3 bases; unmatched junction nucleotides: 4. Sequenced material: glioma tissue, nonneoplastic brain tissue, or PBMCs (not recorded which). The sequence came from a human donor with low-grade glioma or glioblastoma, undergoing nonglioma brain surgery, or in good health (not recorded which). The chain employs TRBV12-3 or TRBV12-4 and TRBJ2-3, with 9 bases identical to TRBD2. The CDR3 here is CASRPGLATDTQYF. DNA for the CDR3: TGTGCCAGCAGACCGGGACTAGCAACAGATACGCAGTATTTT.